The next 14 T cell receptor beta chains were all read from a single sample in a study of kidney transplant recipient with SARS-CoV-2 infection. Via MiXCR, TCRdb re-called the reads, giving one row per CDR3 protein. The table lists some 220,000 distinct CDR3 sequences, less than 35% of them singletons. The sample was a blood sample, taken at baseline and on day 111 from a kidney transplant recipient. The receptors come from a male patient between 25 and 39 years old who had COVID-19 and was a kidney transplant recipient. T cells may partly derive from the graft donor.

The CDR3 DNA reads as TGTGCCAGCAAACGATTCGTACCAGGAAAGACCTATGGCTACACCTTC. Its translation is CASKRFVPGKTYGYTF. The genes are TRBV5-4 and TRBJ1-2, with D unresolved. The germline V gene encodes CDR1 SGHNT and CDR2 YYREEE (reference sequence). V was cut by 6 bases and J by 4 bases, with 22 bases left in between. CDR3 size: 16 residues.

This clonotype was detected ten times or more. This chain links TRBV30 with TRBJ2-5, with D unresolved. Germline V gene lookup returns CDR1 GTSNPN and CDR2 SVGIG (reference sequence). This CDR3 is 11 amino acids long. Trimming took 1 base from V and 4 from J, leaving 4 bases between them. This chain's CDR3 is CAWSGGETQYF. DNA of the CDR3: TGTGCCTGGAGTGGAGGAGAGACCCAGTACTTC.

This clonotype has at least ten counts. The chain uses TRBV11-2 and TRBJ1-2; 9 bases agree with TRBD1. CDR1 SGHAT and CDR2 FQNNGV come from the germline V gene. This CDR3 has 14 residues. Germline trimming cut 4 bases from V and 5 bases from J; bases unmatched to any gene: 5. The CDR3 sequence is CASSSRDRDYGYTF. DNA of the CDR3: TGTGCCAGCAGCTCTAGGGACAGGGATTATGGCTACACCTTC.

This clonotype was counted at least ten times. The V and J genes are TRBV5-1 and TRBJ1-1, with D hard to call. The CDR3 is 15 residues long. Trimming stripped 1 base from V and 3 bases from J, with 13 bases between. Germline V gene sequence: CDR1 SGHRS, CDR2 YFSETQ. The CDR3, as DNA: TGCGCCAGCAGCTTGAGGGCAGCACGCGACACTGAAGCTTTCTTT. This translates into CASSLRAARDTEAFF.

With regard to this clonotype: A much larger clone differs from this one at a single base, so this may be a read error. The gene calls are TRBV3-1 and TRBJ1-2, with D uncertain. Germline CDR1 and CDR2: LGHDT and YNNKEL (reference sequence). V was cut by 1 base and J by 6 bases, with 9 bases left in between. The CDR3 runs to 13 residues. For the CDR3, the DNA is TGTGCCAGCAGCCAAGGATTGGACCATGGCTACACCTTC. This translates into CASSQGLDHGYTF.

This clonotype was seen ten or more times. J is TRBJ2-2 and V is TRBV11-2; D is perhaps TRBD2 (6 bases). The germline V gene has CDR1 SGHAT and CDR2 FQNNGV. V dropped 3 bases and J dropped 5 bases, with 13 bases sitting between them. The CDR3 has 15 amino acids. The CDR3 protein is CASSFRGGATGELFF. The CDR3 nucleotides read TGTGCCAGCAGCTTTAGGGGAGGAGCGACCGGGGAGCTGTTTTTT.

In this sample, this clonotype turned up many times. The rearrangement links TRBV20-1 to TRBJ2-7; 8 bases are shared with TRBD2. The length of the CDR3 is 14 residues. The junction had 11 bases not matched to a gene; V was cut back by 7 bases and J by 3 bases. Germline CDR1 reads DFQATT; CDR2 reads SNEGSKA (reference sequence). CDR3 in DNA: TGCAGTGTGAGGGGCCCAGCGGGAGTCTACGAGCAGTACTTC. This gives the protein CSVRGPAGVYEQYF.

This clonotype was seen many times. The genes are TRBV25-1 and TRBJ1-2; unclear D gene. Per the germline V gene, CDR1 is MGHDK and CDR2 is SYGVNS. Deletions cut 4 bases from V and 4 bases from J, with 22 bases between. The length of the CDR3 is 17 residues. The CDR3 DNA follows: TGTGCCAGCAGTGGAGACGCAGAACTGGGAAAGACCTATGGCTACACCTTC. Translation gives CASSGDAELGKTYGYTF.

Comment on this clonotype: A much bigger clone sits one base away, suggesting this may be a read error. The gene calls are TRBV20-1 and TRBJ2-7; D gene unclear. CDR1 is DFQATT, CDR2 SNEGSKA, per germline (reference sequence). The CDR3 sequence is 17 residues long. Trimming took 0 bases from V and 1 from J, leaving 19 bases between them. CDR3 sequence: CSARDFLKARDSYEQYF. CDR3 nucleotide sequence: TGCAGTGCTAGAGATTTCTTAAAGGCTAGGGATTCCTACGAGCAGTACTTC.

This clonotype has at least ten counts. The chain joins TRBV4-1 to TRBJ1-5; perhaps TRBD1 as D (5 bases). From germline, CDR1 is MGHRA and CDR2 YSYEKL. The length of the CDR3 is 17 residues. Between the trimmed V and J ends, which lost 0 bases and 0 bases, there was a span of 12 bases. As DNA, the CDR3 is TGCGCCAGCAGCCAAGACCCCACAGGAGATAGCAATCAGCCCCAGCATTTT. Translated: CASSQDPTGDSNQPQHF.

This clonotype was detected once. One base away lies a much larger clone, so this may be a sequencing read error. This chain joins TRBV7-8 and TRBJ1-2; D is ambiguous. V was shortened by 5 bases and J by 6 bases, with 25 bases between the two germline ends. The germline CDR1 and CDR2 sequences are SGHVS and FQNEAQ. The CDR3 runs to 17 residues. The CDR3 region has the DNA TGTGCCAGCAGCCGGCTATTGTTTACCCGAAAGACCCATGGCTACACCTTC. It yields the protein CASSRLLFTRKTHGYTF. Filled out from reference TRBV7-8 and TRBJ1-2, the complete variable domain reads GAGVSQSPRYKVAKRGQDVALRCDPISGHVSLFWYQQALGQGPEFLTYFQNEAQLDKSGLPSDRFFAERPEGSVSTLKIQRTQQEDSAVYLCASSRLLFTRKTHGYTFGSGTRLTVV.

This clonotype was observed a handful of times. The chain is built from TRBV5-5 and TRBJ1-2, with D uncertain. In germline, CDR1 is SGHKS, CDR2 YYEKEE (reference sequence). Trimming cost V 7 bases and J 4 bases, with 23 bases left between them. The CDR3 is 16 amino acids. This chain's CDR3 is CASYWVVSRKTYGYTF. The DNA of the CDR3 is TGTGCCAGCTACTGGGTTGTCTCGCGAAAGACCTATGGCTACACCTTC. The full variable domain, its missing parts supplied by reference TRBV5-5 and TRBJ1-2, is DAGVTQSPTHLIKTRGQQVTLRCSPISGHKSVSWYQQVLGQGPQFIFQYYEKEERGRGNFPDRFSARQFPNYSSELNVNALLLGDSALYLCASYWVVSRKTYGYTFGSGTRLTVV.

This sequence joins TRBV21-1 and TRBJ2-3. TRBV21-1 is a known pseudogene. This CDR3 contains 17 residues. CDR3 sequence: CASRRMLATVMQDTQYF. The DNA for the CDR3 is TGTGCCAGCAGAAGGATGTTAGCTACAGTCATGCAAGATACGCAGTATTTT.

There are a few counts of this clonotype. The chain joins TRBV6-5 to TRBJ2-5; D is ambiguous. The CDR3 consists of 12 residues. V was cut by 5 bases and J by 4 bases, with 8 bases left in between. CDR1 and CDR2 (germline): MNHEY, SVGAGI. CDR3: CASSEDRETQYF. In nucleotides, the CDR3 is TGTGCCAGCAGTGAGGATCGAGAGACCCAGTACTTC.